A selection of T cell receptor beta chains follows, all from one sample in a study of CD4 T cell repertoires in COVID-19. Libraries were prepared by immunoSEQ multiplex PCR; TCRdb keeps only in-frame clonotypes and omits some of them. This table has more than 65,000 clones, approximately 83% appearing once. The source was CD4+ T cells from peripheral blood, collected after recovery from COVID-19. These TCRs come from a human donor who had COVID-19. Both conserved end residues are part of each CDR3. Each record gives: D gene, clone size, V gene, J gene, CDR3 protein, CDR3 DNA. D genes are given only for firm matches. The size entry is marked missing in some rows and otherwise reads once, few, many or a size class.

d_call: TRBD2
clone_size: NA
v_call: TRBV20-1
j_call: TRBJ2-7
cdr3_aa: CSASPLAGGRRDEQYF
cdr3_nt: TGCAGTGCTAGTCCGCTAGCGGGGGGGCGGAGGGACGAGCAGTACTTC

d_call: TRBD2
clone_size: NA
v_call: TRBV5-1
j_call: TRBJ2-3
cdr3_aa: CASSWALASDTQYF
cdr3_nt: TGCGCCAGCAGCTGGGCACTAGCGTCAGATACGCAGTATTTT

d_call: NA
clone_size: NA
v_call: TRBV30
j_call: TRBJ1-2
cdr3_aa: CAWTGGINYGYTF
cdr3_nt: TGTGCCTGGACTGGGGGGATTAACTATGGCTACACCTTC

d_call: NA
clone_size: NA
v_call: TRBV6-5
j_call: TRBJ1-6
cdr3_aa: CASRRGSDSPLHF
cdr3_nt: TGTGCCAGCAGGAGGGGCTCTGATTCACCCCTCCACTTT

d_call: TRBD1
clone_size: NA
v_call: TRBV6-5
j_call: TRBJ1-5
cdr3_aa: CASSPDRGQPQHF
cdr3_nt: TGTGCCAGCAGCCCCGACAGGGGTCAGCCCCAGCATTTT

d_call: NA
clone_size: NA
v_call: TRBV5-6
j_call: TRBJ1-1
cdr3_aa: CASSLLGVGTEAFF
cdr3_nt: TGTGCCAGCAGCTTGCTCGGGGTTGGCACTGAAGCTTTCTTT

d_call: TRBD2
clone_size: NA
v_call: TRBV5-4
j_call: TRBJ2-7
cdr3_aa: CAYSQREGREQYF
cdr3_nt: TGTGCCTACTCTCAGCGGGAGGGCCGCGAGCAGTACTTC

d_call: TRBD1
clone_size: few
v_call: TRBV7-9
j_call: TRBJ1-6
cdr3_aa: CASSDRGDSPLHF
cdr3_nt: TGTGCCAGCAGTGACAGGGGAGATTCACCCCTCCACTTT

d_call: TRBD1
clone_size: NA
v_call: TRBV5-6
j_call: TRBJ1-2
cdr3_aa: CASSSGQGYGYTF
cdr3_nt: TGTGCCAGCAGCTCCGGACAGGGCTATGGCTACACCTTC

d_call: NA
clone_size: NA
v_call: TRBV19
j_call: TRBJ1-2
cdr3_aa: CASSTRGDYGYTF
cdr3_nt: TGTGCCAGTAGTACCCGAGGCGACTATGGCTACACCTTC

d_call: TRBD1
clone_size: NA
v_call: TRBV5-1
j_call: TRBJ2-4
cdr3_aa: CASMTGGGGKNIQYF
cdr3_nt: TGCGCCAGCATGACAGGGGGTGGTGGCAAAAACATTCAGTACTTC

d_call: NA
clone_size: NA
v_call: TRBV7-2
j_call: TRBJ2-5
cdr3_aa: CASSSSLYETQYF
cdr3_nt: TGTGCCAGCAGCTCCTCCCTTTACGAGACCCAGTACTTC

d_call: TRBD2
clone_size: NA
v_call: TRBV10-3
j_call: TRBJ2-2
cdr3_aa: CAISASGGMNTGELFF
cdr3_nt: TGTGCCATCAGTGCTAGCGGGGGTATGAACACCGGGGAGCTGTTTTTT

d_call: NA
clone_size: once
v_call: TRBV28
j_call: TRBJ2-3
cdr3_aa: CASSFLYPSTDTQYF
cdr3_nt: TGTGCCAGCAGCTTCCTATACCCTAGCACAGATACGCAGTATTTT

d_call: NA
clone_size: NA
v_call: TRBV7-8
j_call: TRBJ2-5
cdr3_aa: CASTLHQVAETQYF
cdr3_nt: TGTGCCAGCACCCTACACCAGGTGGCGGAGACCCAGTACTTC

d_call: NA
clone_size: NA
v_call: TRBV23-1
j_call: TRBJ1-2
cdr3_aa: CASRFPGDGYGYTF
cdr3_nt: TGCGCCAGCAGATTTCCGGGGGACGGCTATGGCTACACCTTC

d_call: TRBD1
clone_size: once
v_call: TRBV3-1/TRBV3-2
j_call: TRBJ2-5
cdr3_aa: CASSQDNFGQGETQYF
cdr3_nt: TGTGCCAGCAGCCAAGACAATTTTGGACAGGGGGAGACCCAGTACTTC

d_call: TRBD2
clone_size: NA
v_call: TRBV7-9
j_call: TRBJ2-7
cdr3_aa: CASSRDYYEQYF
cdr3_nt: TGTGCCAGCAGCCGGGACTACTACGAGCAGTACTTC

d_call: NA
clone_size: once
v_call: TRBV19
j_call: TRBJ1-1
cdr3_aa: CASSISARKNTEAFF
cdr3_nt: TGTGCCAGTAGTATCTCGGCGAGGAAGAACACTGAAGCTTTCTTT

d_call: NA
clone_size: NA
v_call: TRBV29-1
j_call: TRBJ1-2
cdr3_aa: CSVEFNYGYTF
cdr3_nt: TGCAGCGTTGAGTTCAACTATGGCTACACCTTC

d_call: TRBD1
clone_size: few
v_call: TRBV4-1
j_call: TRBJ2-7
cdr3_aa: CASSLTSRGLERTYEQYF
cdr3_nt: TGCGCCAGCAGCCTTACCTCTAGGGGGCTGGAACGTACCTACGAGCAGTACTTC

d_call: TRBD2
clone_size: NA
v_call: TRBV24-1
j_call: TRBJ2-3
cdr3_aa: CATSGAGGTDTQYF
cdr3_nt: TGTGCCACCAGTGGAGCGGGGGGTACAGATACGCAGTATTTT

d_call: TRBD2
clone_size: NA
v_call: TRBV5-1
j_call: TRBJ2-3
cdr3_aa: CASSFSGGVGDTQYF
cdr3_nt: TGCGCCAGCAGCTTCAGCGGGGGGGTCGGAGATACGCAGTATTTT

d_call: NA
clone_size: NA
v_call: TRBV6-5
j_call: TRBJ2-1
cdr3_aa: CASSFTGTSSGEQFF
cdr3_nt: TGTGCCAGCAGCTTCACCGGGACATCGTCTGGTGAGCAGTTCTTC

d_call: TRBD1
clone_size: NA
v_call: TRBV6-5
j_call: TRBJ2-5
cdr3_aa: CASRNRGAETQYF
cdr3_nt: TGTGCCAGCAGGAACAGGGGAGCAGAGACCCAGTACTTC

d_call: NA
clone_size: few
v_call: TRBV19
j_call: TRBJ1-1
cdr3_aa: CASSIVAGQLNTEAFF
cdr3_nt: TGTGCCAGTAGTATAGTGGCCGGACAGTTGAACACTGAAGCTTTCTTT

d_call: NA
clone_size: NA
v_call: TRBV6-5
j_call: TRBJ1-3
cdr3_aa: CASSWERNTIYF
cdr3_nt: TGTGCCAGCAGTTGGGAAAGAAACACCATATATTTT

d_call: TRBD1
clone_size: NA
v_call: TRBV20-1
j_call: TRBJ1-2
cdr3_aa: CSASLRTGGYGYTF
cdr3_nt: TGCAGTGCTAGTCTCAGGACAGGGGGCTATGGCTACACCTTC

d_call: NA
clone_size: NA
v_call: TRBV27
j_call: TRBJ1-1
cdr3_aa: CASSNVLTSTEAFF
cdr3_nt: TGTGCCAGCAGTAATGTCCTGACTAGCACTGAAGCTTTCTTT

d_call: NA
clone_size: NA
v_call: TRBV28
j_call: TRBJ1-5
cdr3_aa: CASWWGAWGNQPQHF
cdr3_nt: TGTGCCAGCTGGTGGGGGGCTTGGGGGAATCAGCCCCAGCATTTT

d_call: TRBD1
clone_size: NA
v_call: TRBV11-3
j_call: TRBJ2-1
cdr3_aa: CASSPPGQGERTQFF
cdr3_nt: TGTGCCAGCAGCCCCCCGGGACAGGGTGAAAGGACGCAGTTCTTC

d_call: TRBD1
clone_size: NA
v_call: TRBV5-8
j_call: TRBJ1-2
cdr3_aa: CASSLGATGGSGGYTF
cdr3_nt: TGTGCCAGCAGCTTGGGGGCCACAGGGGGTAGCGGAGGCTACACCTTC

d_call: TRBD2
clone_size: NA
v_call: TRBV20-1
j_call: TRBJ2-1
cdr3_aa: CSASEAGGPYEQFF
cdr3_nt: TGCAGTGCTAGTGAGGCGGGAGGGCCGTATGAGCAGTTCTTC

d_call: TRBD1
clone_size: NA
v_call: TRBV27
j_call: TRBJ1-6
cdr3_aa: CASRTGSNSPLHF
cdr3_nt: TGTGCCAGCAGGACAGGGAGTAATTCACCCCTCCACTTT

d_call: NA
clone_size: NA
v_call: TRBV27
j_call: TRBJ1-1
cdr3_aa: CASSLGVWSGMNTEAFF
cdr3_nt: TGTGCCAGCAGTTTAGGGGTATGGTCAGGAATGAACACTGAAGCTTTCTTT

d_call: NA
clone_size: NA
v_call: TRBV29-1
j_call: TRBJ2-1
cdr3_aa: CSVSPNNEQFF
cdr3_nt: TGCAGCGTTTCCCCCAACAATGAGCAGTTCTTC

d_call: NA
clone_size: NA
v_call: TRBV10-2
j_call: TRBJ1-1
cdr3_aa: CASKWAEGNTEAFF
cdr3_nt: TGCGCCAGCAAGTGGGCGGAGGGGAACACTGAAGCTTTCTTT

d_call: NA
clone_size: NA
v_call: TRBV2
j_call: TRBJ2-2
cdr3_aa: CASNQEGANTGELFF
cdr3_nt: TGTGCCAGCAATCAGGAAGGAGCGAACACCGGGGAGCTGTTTTTT

d_call: NA
clone_size: NA
v_call: TRBV6-5
j_call: TRBJ2-3
cdr3_aa: CASSWTQPFTDTQYF
cdr3_nt: TGTGCCAGCAGCTGGACACAACCCTTCACAGATACGCAGTATTTT

d_call: NA
clone_size: NA
v_call: TRBV19
j_call: TRBJ2-5
cdr3_aa: CASSMKAETQYF
cdr3_nt: TGTGCCAGTAGTATGAAGGCCGAGACCCAGTACTTC

d_call: NA
clone_size: once
v_call: TRBV4-1
j_call: TRBJ2-5
cdr3_aa: CASRRAALETQYF
cdr3_nt: TGCGCCAGCAGACGAGCCGCGTTGGAGACCCAGTACTTC

d_call: NA
clone_size: NA
v_call: TRBV18
j_call: TRBJ1-3
cdr3_aa: CASSLQGSGNTIYF
cdr3_nt: TGTGCCAGCTCACTACAGGGAAGCGGAAACACCATATATTTT

d_call: TRBD1
clone_size: NA
v_call: TRBV11-2
j_call: TRBJ1-5
cdr3_aa: CASSLGQGDHQPQHF
cdr3_nt: TGTGCCAGCAGCTTAGGACAGGGAGATCATCAGCCCCAGCATTTT

d_call: NA
clone_size: NA
v_call: TRBV19
j_call: TRBJ1-2
cdr3_aa: CASSLGLANYGYTF
cdr3_nt: TGTGCCAGTAGCTTAGGGCTAGCTAACTATGGCTACACCTTC

d_call: TRBD2
clone_size: few
v_call: TRBV3-1/TRBV3-2
j_call: TRBJ2-1
cdr3_aa: CASSQGASGRARVYEQFF
cdr3_nt: TGTGCCAGCAGCCAAGGGGCTAGCGGGAGGGCCCGTGTTTATGAGCAGTTCTTC

d_call: NA
clone_size: NA
v_call: TRBV5-1
j_call: TRBJ2-1
cdr3_aa: CASSLQTTGENEQFF
cdr3_nt: TGCGCCAGCAGCCTCCAGACTACTGGGGAGAATGAGCAGTTCTTC

d_call: NA
clone_size: NA
v_call: TRBV6-5
j_call: TRBJ2-3
cdr3_aa: CASNEGRSTDTQYF
cdr3_nt: TGTGCCAGCAACGAGGGGAGGAGCACAGATACGCAGTATTTT

d_call: NA
clone_size: few
v_call: TRBV20-1
j_call: TRBJ1-5
cdr3_aa: CSASPTEYSNQPQHF
cdr3_nt: TGCAGTGCTAGTCCCACCGAATATAGCAATCAGCCCCAGCATTTT

d_call: NA
clone_size: NA
v_call: TRBV19
j_call: TRBJ2-5
cdr3_aa: CAASGSYQETQYF
cdr3_nt: TGTGCCGCCTCGGGGTCGTACCAAGAGACCCAGTACTTC

d_call: TRBD1
clone_size: few
v_call: TRBV28
j_call: TRBJ2-7
cdr3_aa: CASSRPGQGVYEQYF
cdr3_nt: TGTGCCAGCAGCCGACCCGGACAGGGGGTTTACGAGCAGTACTTC

d_call: TRBD2
clone_size: NA
v_call: TRBV6-6
j_call: TRBJ2-5
cdr3_aa: CASGTRTSGGGETQYF
cdr3_nt: TGTGCCAGCGGAACTAGGACTAGCGGGGGAGGAGAGACCCAGTACTTC

d_call: NA
clone_size: NA
v_call: TRBV5-5
j_call: TRBJ2-3
cdr3_aa: CASSFEAQGTQYF
cdr3_nt: TGTGCCAGCAGCTTTGAAGCGCAGGGTACGCAGTATTTT

d_call: NA
clone_size: NA
v_call: TRBV5-5
j_call: TRBJ2-3
cdr3_aa: CASSLGSTDTQYF
cdr3_nt: TGTGCCAGCAGCTTAGGGAGCACAGATACGCAGTATTTT

d_call: NA
clone_size: NA
v_call: TRBV18
j_call: TRBJ1-5
cdr3_aa: CASSDQGREPQHF
cdr3_nt: TGTGCCAGCTCAGATCAGGGCCGGGAGCCCCAGCATTTT

d_call: TRBD1
clone_size: few
v_call: TRBV2
j_call: TRBJ1-5
cdr3_aa: CATGGLNQPQHF
cdr3_nt: TGTGCCACAGGGGGCCTCAATCAGCCCCAGCATTTT